One sample yielded the 18 T cell receptor beta chains listed below, sequenced in a study of a mutant IDH1 vaccine in newly diagnosed glioma. The table came from immunoSEQ multiplex PCR; TCRdb's copy has only in-frame clones and leaves some out. Here the sample spans some 80,000 clones, more than 80% being singletons. Time point specified: week 23, last vaccination. Vaccine doses each comprised 300 ug of mutant IDH1 20-mer peptide, with topical imiquimod. Their target antigens are unknown. The sequencing used PBMCs, collected from a glioma patient whose treatment included an IDH1 peptide vaccine. These TCRs come from a woman aged 45-65 years with glioma.

The chain combines TRBV11-1 with TRBJ1-4; the D is unclear. The V end was cut by 2 bases, the J end by 4 bases, with 2 bases between. The CDR3 spans 12 residues. Germline V CDR1 and CDR2: SGHAT, FQDESV (reference sequence). DNA for the CDR3: TGTGCCAGCAGCTTAAGTAATGAAAAACTGTTTTTT. As protein: CASSLSNEKLFF.

A few counts support this clone. CDR3: CASMTGTAREKLFF. In DNA, the CDR3 is TGTGCCAGTATGACAGGGACCGCCCGAGAAAAACTGTTTTTT. The V gene is TRBV28, the J gene TRBJ1-4; 7 bases agree with TRBD1. The germline gives CDR1 MDHEN, CDR2 SYDVKM. CDR3 size: 14 residues. The ends lost 9 bases at V and 8 bases at J; junction bases unmatched: 12.

Written as DNA, the CDR3 is TGTGCCAGCAGGATACAGCAGGGCACTGGAAACACCATATATTTT. It specifies CASRIQQGTGNTIYF. The genes are TRBV28 and TRBJ1-3; TRBD1 might be the D (5 bases). This CDR3 has 15 residues. Germline V CDR1 and CDR2: MDHEN, SYDVKM. Trimming removed 6 bases from V and 2 bases from J, with 14 bases in between.

The chain combines TRBV7-8 with TRBJ2-7; D is perhaps TRBD2 (6 bases). V was shortened by 4 bases and J by 5 bases, with 18 bases between the two germline ends. Germline V gene lookup returns CDR1 SGHVS and CDR2 FQNEAQ. This CDR3 spans 15 amino acids. CDR3 nucleotide sequence: TGTGCCAGCAGCTCCCGGCGGGACCCAAAAAACGAGCAGTACTTC. It specifies CASSSRRDPKNEQYF.

The chain carries TRBV4-1 and TRBJ2-2; D assignment may be TRBD1 or TRBD2 (5 bases each). Germline loops: CDR1 MGHRA, CDR2 YSYEKL. This CDR3 has 15 residues. The V end was cut by 6 bases, the J end by 5 bases, with 16 bases between. This CDR3 is CASRTPGRGTGELFF. As DNA, the CDR3 is TGCGCCAGCAGAACTCCGGGACGAGGGACCGGGGAGCTGTTTTTT.

The gene calls are TRBV2 and TRBJ2-3; TRBD1 matches 7 bases. The junction had 8 bases not matched to a gene; V was cut back by 5 bases and J by 0 bases. Germline V CDR1 and CDR2: SNHLY, FYNNEI. There are 16 residues in the CDR3. CDR3 DNA sequence: TGTGCCAGCAGTACAACCCGGGACAGCAGCACAGATACGCAGTATTTT. Its protein product is CASSTTRDSSTDTQYF.

This clone was recorded only once. The chain employs TRBV2 and TRBJ2-5, with D tentatively TRBD1 (5 bases). Between the trimmed V and J ends, which lost 8 bases and 5 bases, there was a span of 18 bases. The CDR3 length is 14 residues. In germline, CDR1 is SNHLY, CDR2 FYNNEI. CDR3 in DNA: TGTGCCAGCTCAATAAGAGTGGGGCGGGAGACCCAGTACTTC. This translates into CASSIRVGRETQYF.

This sequence joins TRBV6-1 and TRBJ1-2; unclear D gene. V lost 3 bases and J lost 4, with 15 bases in between. CDR1 is MNHNS, CDR2 SASEGT, per germline. The CDR3 has 15 amino acids. DNA for the CDR3: TGTGCCAGCAGTGATCTCTTAGCCGCTTCCTATGGCTACACCTTC. Its protein is CASSDLLAASYGYTF.

The genes are TRBV4-1 and TRBJ2-7; D gene ambiguous. CDR1 and CDR2 (germline): MGHRA, YSYEKL. The CDR3 consists of 14 residues. V lost 2 bases and J 2 bases, leaving 10 bases between the germline ends. Here the CDR3 DNA reads TGCGCCAGCAGCCAATTTTCAGGAACCTACGAGCAGTACTTC. It translates to CASSQFSGTYEQYF.

V usage is TRBV11-2 and J usage is TRBJ2-2, with TRBD2 as a possible D gene (5 bases). V was pared by 5 bases and J by 1 base, with 11 bases between. This CDR3 comprises 15 residues. Germline V lookup: CDR1 SGHAT, CDR2 FQNNGV. The CDR3 nucleotides are TGTGCCAGCAGCCGGGGTTCTTTGAACACCGGGGAGCTGTTTTTT. Its protein is CASSRGSLNTGELFF.

V usage is TRBV30 and J usage is TRBJ1-4; TRBD1 might be the D (5 bases). Trimming stripped 4 bases from V and 4 bases from J, with 7 bases between. Germline CDR1 GTSNPN, CDR2 SVGIG (reference sequence). This CDR3 contains 12 residues. This CDR3 is CAWKQGNEKLFF. CDR3 coding DNA: TGTGCCTGGAAGCAGGGTAATGAAAAACTGTTTTTT.

V is TRBV28 and J is TRBJ1-2; no clear D gene. The CDR3 sequence is 13 residues long. Germline V gene data show CDR1 as MDHEN and CDR2 as SYDVKM. Trimming shortened V by 2 bases and J by 4 bases, and 8 bases separated the two germline ends. The DNA of the CDR3 is TGTGCCAGCAGTTTAAAGGGTCCCTATGGCTACACCTTC. Translation gives CASSLKGPYGYTF.

This clone was observed a few times. The chain is built from TRBV29-1 and TRBJ1-1, with D maybe TRBD1 (5 bases). Germline-derived CDR1 and CDR2 are SQVTM and ANQGSEA. The CDR3 runs to 13 residues. Deletions cut 3 bases from V and 1 base from J, with 9 bases between. The CDR3 nucleotides read TGCAGCGTTGAGAGGGGTCGGAACACTGAAGCTTTCTTT. Translated: CSVERGRNTEAFF.

In nucleotides, the CDR3 is TGTGCCAGCAGCCCCACAGGGGGCGGTTACGAGCAGTACTTC. Translation: CASSPTGGGYEQYF. The chain links TRBV5-6 to TRBJ2-7; 9 positions agree with TRBD1. V dropped 4 bases and J dropped 4; count of bases not matched to a gene: 6. CDR1 is SGHDT and CDR2 is YYEEEE in the germline V gene. This CDR3 has 14 residues. Full variable domain (rest looked up from reference TRBV5-6 and TRBJ2-7): DAGVTQSPTHLIKTRGQQVTLRCSPKSGHDTVSWYQQALGQGPQFIFQYYEEEERQRGNFPDRFSGHQFPNYSSELNVNALLLGDSALYLCASSPTGGGYEQYFGPGTRLTVT.

This clone has more than one count but fewer than ten. The V and J genes are TRBV7-9 and TRBJ2-2; D unresolved. This CDR3 is 14 amino acids long. The V gene's germline CDR1 is SEHNR and CDR2 FQNEAQ (reference sequence). The V and J ends lost 5 bases and 6 bases respectively, with 13 bases between them. The CDR3 sequence is CASSPWTIPGELFF. In DNA form, the CDR3 reads TGTGCCAGCAGCCCCTGGACGATCCCCGGGGAGCTGTTTTTT.

The V and J genes are TRBV11-2 and TRBJ2-7; D remains ambiguous. The CDR3 has 15 residues. Germline V gene sequence: CDR1 SGHAT, CDR2 FQNNGV. V was pared by 4 bases and J by 0 bases, with 13 bases between. CDR3 bases: TGTGCCAGCAGCTCGCTGGACCAGCCCTCCTACGAGCAGTACTTC. Translating gives CASSSLDQPSYEQYF.

This rearrangement joins TRBV11-1 to TRBJ2-3, with 9 nucleotides matching TRBD2. The trim removed 6 bases at V and 6 bases at J, leaving 10 bases unmatched. The CDR3 is 15 amino acids. The V gene's germline CDR1 is SGHAT and CDR2 FQDESV (reference sequence). The CDR3, as DNA: TGTGCCAGCAGACCCCCGGGACTAGCAGGGGATACGCAGTATTTT. The encoded protein is CASRPPGLAGDTQYF. Together with reference TRBV11-1 and TRBJ2-3, the CDR3 gives the full variable domain: EAEVAQSPRYKITEKSQAVAFWCDPISGHATLYWYRQILGQGPELLVQFQDESVVDDSQLPKDRFSAERLKGVDSTLKIQPAELGDSAMYLCASRPPGLAGDTQYFGPGTRLTVL.

The chain recombines TRBV6-5 with TRBJ1-4, with unresolved D. From germline, CDR1 is MNHEY and CDR2 SVGAGI. V lost 1 base to trimming and J lost 8 bases, with 17 bases between them. The CDR3 length is 16 residues. CDR3 coding DNA: TGTGCCAGCAGTTACTGGGGTGAAGGAACGAGCGAAAAACTGTTTTTT. Translating gives CASSYWGEGTSEKLFF.